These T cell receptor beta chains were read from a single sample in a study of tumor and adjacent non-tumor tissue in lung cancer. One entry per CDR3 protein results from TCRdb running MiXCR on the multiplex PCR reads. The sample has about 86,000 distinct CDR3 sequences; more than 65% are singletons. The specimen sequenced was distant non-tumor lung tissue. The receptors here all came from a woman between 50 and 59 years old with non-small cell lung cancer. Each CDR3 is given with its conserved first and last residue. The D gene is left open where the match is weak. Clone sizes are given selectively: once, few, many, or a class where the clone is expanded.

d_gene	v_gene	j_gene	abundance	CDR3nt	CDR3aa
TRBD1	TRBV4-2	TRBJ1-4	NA	TGTGCCAGCAGCCAAGATATCGAGACAGGGGGCGAAAAACTGTTTTTT	CASSQDIETGGEKLFF
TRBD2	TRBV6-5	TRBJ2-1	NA	TGTGCCAGTAGTTACGAGTATTCGGGACTAGCGGGAGGGCCGGTGTTCTTC	CASSYEYSGLAGGPVFF
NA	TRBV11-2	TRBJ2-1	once	TGTGCCAGCAGCTTAGAAGACAATGATGAGCAGGTCTTC	CASSLEDNDEQVF
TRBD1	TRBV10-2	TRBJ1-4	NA	TGCGTCAGCTCCGGGCTTGGGGGGACAGGGACGCTTCCTGGAAAACTGCTTTTT	CVSSGLGGTGTLPGKLLF
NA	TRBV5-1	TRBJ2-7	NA	TGCGCCAGCAGCTTGGACGGGACAAGGGGCCCCTACGAGCAGTACTTC	CASSLDGTRGPYEQYF
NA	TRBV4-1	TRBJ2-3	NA	TGCGTCAGCAGTCATTTAGACGGTGGGAGTACAGATACGCAGTATTTT	CVSSHLDGGSTDTQYF
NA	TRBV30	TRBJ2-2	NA	TGTGCCTGGAGCGGGGCGGCCACAGAGTTTCGGACTGGGGAGCTGTTTTTT	CAWSGAATEFRTGELFF
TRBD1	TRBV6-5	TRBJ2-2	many	TGTGCCAGCAGTCGGGACAGGGGCTCCGGGGAGCTGTTTTTT	CASSRDRGSGELFF
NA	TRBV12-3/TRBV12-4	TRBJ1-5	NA	TGTGTCACCAGTTTAGTGGATAGTAATCAGCCCCAGCACTTT	CVTSLVDSNQPQHF
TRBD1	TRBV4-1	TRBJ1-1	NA	TGCGGCAGCAGCCACCGGACAGGGAGCACTGAAGCTTTCTTT	CGSSHRTGSTEAFF
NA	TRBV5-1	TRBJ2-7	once	TGCATCAGCAGCCGGGAAGGCGGGACCTCGTCCAACGAGCAGTACTTC	CISSREGGTSSNEQYF
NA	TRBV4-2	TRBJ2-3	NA	TGTACCAGCAGCCATACCTCCGGTGGGGTAATCGGTAGAGATACGCAGTATTTT	CTSSHTSGGVIGRDTQYF
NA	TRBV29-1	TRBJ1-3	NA	TGCAGCGGCCGGGATAATCTGACAAACACCGTATATTTT	CSGRDNLTNTVYF
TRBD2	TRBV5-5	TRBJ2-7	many	TGTGCCAGCAGCTTCGGACTAGCGGGAGCCGAGCAGTACTTC	CASSFGLAGAEQYF
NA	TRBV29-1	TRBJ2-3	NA	TGCAGCATTGATAGGACAGATTTCACAGATACGCAGTATTTT	CSIDRTDFTDTQYF
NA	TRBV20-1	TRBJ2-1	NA	TGCTGTGTCAGGAGGCGTGAGGCGGATGAGCAGTTCTTC	CCVRRREADEQFF
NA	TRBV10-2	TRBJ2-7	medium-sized	TGCGCCAGCAGTGAGCCTAGTTTCGAGCAGTACTTC	CASSEPSFEQYF
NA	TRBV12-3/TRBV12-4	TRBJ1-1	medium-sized	TGTGCCAGCAGTCGGGAAGTTAGGGGCATGAACACTGAAGCTTTCTTT	CASSREVRGMNTEAFF
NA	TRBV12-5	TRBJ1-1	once	TGTGCTAGTGGTTTGCAGGGGCGTCATAGTGAAGCATTCTTT	CASGLQGRHSEAFF
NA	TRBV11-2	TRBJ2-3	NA	TGTGCCGGCAGCTTAGGGGTCCTAACTAGCACAGCCACGCAGTATTTT	CAGSLGVLTSTATQYF
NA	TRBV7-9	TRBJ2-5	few	TGTGCCACCAGCCCCCCGGGGGGACAACAAGCGATAAAGACACAGTACTTC	CATSPPGGQQAIKTQYF
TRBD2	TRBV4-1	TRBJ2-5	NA	TGCGCCAGTAGCCAACCGGCTAGCGGGGGCCGAGAGACCCAGTACTTC	CASSQPASGGRETQYF
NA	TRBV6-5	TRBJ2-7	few	TGTGCCAGGAGACCCCCTCGGACAGCGTCCTACGAGCGGTACTTC	CARRPPRTASYERYF
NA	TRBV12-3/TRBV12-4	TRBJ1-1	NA	TGTGCCATCAGTTTAGGCCACAAGAATATTGAAGCTTTCTTT	CAISLGHKNIEAFF
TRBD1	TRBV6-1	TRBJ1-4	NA	TGTACCAGTAGTGACCACCTCGGCGGGACAGGCAATGAAAAACAGTTTTTT	CTSSDHLGGTGNEKQFF
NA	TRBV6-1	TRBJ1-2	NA	TGTGCCAGCAGTGAAGGCCCCTTGGCCCCTTTCTATGGCTACACTTTC	CASSEGPLAPFYGYTF
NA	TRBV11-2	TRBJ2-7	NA	TGTGCCAGCAACTTGGGGGCTTACGAGCAGAACTTC	CASNLGAYEQNF
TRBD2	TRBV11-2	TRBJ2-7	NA	TGTACCAGCAGCTTGGGCGGGAGTACCAACGGGCGGTACTTC	CTSSLGGSTNGRYF
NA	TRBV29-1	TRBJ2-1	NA	TGCAGCGTTCTTATCCGGGGCGTTTATAATGAGCAGTTCTTC	CSVLIRGVYNEQFF
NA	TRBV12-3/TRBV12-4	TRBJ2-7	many	TGTGCCAGCAGTCAATCCTACGAGCAGTACTTC	CASSQSYEQYF
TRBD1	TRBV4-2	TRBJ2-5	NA	TGTGCCAGTAATCAAGTTCCAGGGGGTCAAGAGACCCAGTACTTC	CASNQVPGGQETQYF
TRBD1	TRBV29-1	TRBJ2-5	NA	TGCGGCGTTGAAGAGCTTAGCACAGGGGAAGAGACCCGATACTTC	CGVEELSTGEETRYF
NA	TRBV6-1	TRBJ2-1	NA	TGTGTCAGCCGGTCGCTAGTACCGAGCTCCTACAATGGGCAGTTCTTC	CVSRSLVPSSYNGQFF
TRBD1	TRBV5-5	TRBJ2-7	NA	TGTGCCGGCAGTTTGAACTACCTGCGACAGGGCTACGAGCAGTACTTC	CAGSLNYLRQGYEQYF
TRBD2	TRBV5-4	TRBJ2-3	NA	TGTGCCGGCAGCGGACTAGCGGGAGTGAGGGATACGCGGTATTTT	CAGSGLAGVRDTRYF